This T cell receptor (beta chain) is from a study of long-term antiretroviral therapy in people with HIV. Study outcomes and limitations: Narrower CDR3 length ranges marked HIV repertoires relative to controls.

With survey level as its setting, the immunoSEQ assay was v3.0. The repertoire was sequenced with immunoSEQ multiplex PCR; TCRdb's copy has only in-frame clones and lacks some. The sample yields about 48,000 clones, roughly 80% seen once. Note on this clone: Its antigen is currently unknown.

Trimming shortened V by 1 base and J by 0 bases, and 9 bases separated the two germline ends. The CDR3 contains 15 residues. CDR1 SGHDN and CDR2 FVKESK come from the germline V gene. The chain carries TRBV14 and TRBJ1-1; D might be TRBD1 (5 bases). The sample in question was unsorted PBMCs, obtained 0.8 years after starting antiretroviral therapy. This TCR was sampled from a woman younger than 30 with HIV. This CDR3 is CASSQVGALNTEAFF. For the CDR3, the DNA is TGTGCCAGCAGCCAAGTAGGGGCACTGAACACTGAAGCTTTCTTT.